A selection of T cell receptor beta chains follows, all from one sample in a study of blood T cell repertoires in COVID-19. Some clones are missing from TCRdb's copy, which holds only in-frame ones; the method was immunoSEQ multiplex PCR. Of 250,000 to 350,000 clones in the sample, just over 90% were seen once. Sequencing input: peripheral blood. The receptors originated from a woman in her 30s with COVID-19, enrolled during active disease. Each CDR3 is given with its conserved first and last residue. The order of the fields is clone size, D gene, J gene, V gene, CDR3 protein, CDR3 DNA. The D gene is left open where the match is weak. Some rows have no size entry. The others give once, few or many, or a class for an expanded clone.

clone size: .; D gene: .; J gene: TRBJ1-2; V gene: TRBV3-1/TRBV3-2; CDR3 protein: CASSYTRTGNYGYTF; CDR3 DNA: TGTGCCAGCAGCTATACCCGCACGGGAAACTATGGCTACACCTTC
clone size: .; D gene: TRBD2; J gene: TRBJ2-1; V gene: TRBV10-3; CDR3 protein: CATTWTSGQYNEQFF; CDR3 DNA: TGTGCCACCACGTGGACTAGCGGCCAATACAATGAGCAGTTCTTC
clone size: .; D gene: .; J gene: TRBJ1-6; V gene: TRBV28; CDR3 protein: CASSFVGAQNSPLHF; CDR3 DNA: TGTGCCAGCAGTTTCGTGGGGGCCCAGAATTCACCCCTCCACTTT
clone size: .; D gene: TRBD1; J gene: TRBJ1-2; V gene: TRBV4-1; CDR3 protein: CASSQDTGGARGYTF; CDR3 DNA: TGCGCCAGCAGCCAAGACACAGGGGGCGCCCGGGGCTACACCTTC
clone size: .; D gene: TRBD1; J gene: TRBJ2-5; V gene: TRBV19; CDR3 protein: CASSKIPGQGETQYF; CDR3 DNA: TGTGCCAGTAGTAAGATACCGGGACAGGGAGAGACCCAGTACTTC
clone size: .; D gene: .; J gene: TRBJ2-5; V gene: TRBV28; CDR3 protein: CASSFFVATETQYF; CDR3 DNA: TGTGCCAGCAGTTTCTTCGTAGCGACGGAGACCCAGTACTTC
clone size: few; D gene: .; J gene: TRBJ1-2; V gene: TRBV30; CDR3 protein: CAWSPIDSYGYTF; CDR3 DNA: TGTGCCTGGAGCCCGATTGACAGCTATGGCTACACCTTC
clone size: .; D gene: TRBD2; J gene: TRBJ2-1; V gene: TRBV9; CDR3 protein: CASSVGSGLALGNEQFF; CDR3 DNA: TGTGCCAGCAGCGTAGGATCGGGACTAGCATTGGGGAATGAGCAGTTCTTC
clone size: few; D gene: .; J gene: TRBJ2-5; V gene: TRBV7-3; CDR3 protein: CASSLRGEQTQYF; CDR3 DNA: TGTGCCAGCAGCTTAAGGGGGGAACAGACCCAGTACTTC
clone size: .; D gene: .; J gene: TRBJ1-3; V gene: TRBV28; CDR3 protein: CASSGGIRNTIYF; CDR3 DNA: TGTGCCAGCAGCGGAGGAATTCGGAACACCATATATTTT
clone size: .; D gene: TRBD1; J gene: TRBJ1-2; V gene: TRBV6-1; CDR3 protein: CASSERDRGVGYTF; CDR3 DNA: TGTGCCAGCAGTGAAAGGGACAGGGGGGTGGGCTACACCTTC
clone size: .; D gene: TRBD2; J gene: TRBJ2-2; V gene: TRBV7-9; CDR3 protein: CASSSSSGRNTGELFF; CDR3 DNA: TGTGCCAGCAGCTCCTCTAGCGGGAGGAACACCGGGGAGCTGTTTTTT
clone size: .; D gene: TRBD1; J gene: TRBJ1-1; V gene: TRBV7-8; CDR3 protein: CASSGQGNTEAFF; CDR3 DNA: TGTGCCAGCAGCGGACAGGGGAACACTGAAGCTTTCTTT
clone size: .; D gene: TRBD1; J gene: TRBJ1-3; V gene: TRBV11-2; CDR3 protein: CASSLDPGQGRNTIYF; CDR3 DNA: TGTGCCAGCAGCTTAGATCCGGGACAGGGGCGAAACACCATATATTTT
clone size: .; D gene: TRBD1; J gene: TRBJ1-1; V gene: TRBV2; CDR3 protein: CASSTTSGTGAANTEAFF; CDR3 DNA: TGTGCCAGCAGTACAACTTCCGGGACAGGGGCGGCGAACACTGAAGCTTTCTTT
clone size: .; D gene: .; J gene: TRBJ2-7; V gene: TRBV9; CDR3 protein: CASSVGLGGGGYEQYF; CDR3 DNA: TGTGCCAGCAGCGTAGGGCTCGGGGGAGGGGGCTACGAGCAGTACTTC
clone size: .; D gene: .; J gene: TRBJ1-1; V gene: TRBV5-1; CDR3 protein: CASGSGANTEAFF; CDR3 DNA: TGCGCCAGCGGCTCAGGGGCGAACACTGAAGCTTTCTTT
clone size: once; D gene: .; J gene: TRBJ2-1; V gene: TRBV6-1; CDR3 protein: CASSESTIYNEQFF; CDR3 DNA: TGTGCCAGCAGTGAATCGACTATCTACAATGAGCAGTTCTTC
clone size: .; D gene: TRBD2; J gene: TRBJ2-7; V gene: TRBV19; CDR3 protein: CASSSGSINEQYF; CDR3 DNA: TGTGCCAGTAGCAGCGGGAGCATCAACGAGCAGTACTTC
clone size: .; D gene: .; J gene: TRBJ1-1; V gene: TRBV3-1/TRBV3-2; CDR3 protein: CASSQQGLNTEAFF; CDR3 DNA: TGTGCCAGCAGCCAACAGGGGTTGAACACTGAAGCTTTCTTT
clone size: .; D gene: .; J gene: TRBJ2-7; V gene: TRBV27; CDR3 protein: CASSLKGGLSYEQYF; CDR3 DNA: TGTGCCAGCAGTTTAAAGGGGGGGCTCTCCTACGAGCAGTACTTC
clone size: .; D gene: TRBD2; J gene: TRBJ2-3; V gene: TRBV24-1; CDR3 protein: CATSDSGTSGIGTDTQYF; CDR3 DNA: TGTGCCACCAGTGATTCCGGGACTAGCGGGATCGGCACAGATACGCAGTATTTT
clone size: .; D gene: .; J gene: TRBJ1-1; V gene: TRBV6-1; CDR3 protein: CASSERGVASPEAFF; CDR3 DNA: TGTGCCAGCAGTGAACGAGGTGTGGCTTCGCCTGAAGCTTTCTTT
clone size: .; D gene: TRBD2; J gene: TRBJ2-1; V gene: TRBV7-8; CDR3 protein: CASSLALGAGHYNEQFF; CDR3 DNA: TGTGCCAGCAGCTTAGCCCTAGGAGCGGGGCACTACAATGAGCAGTTCTTC
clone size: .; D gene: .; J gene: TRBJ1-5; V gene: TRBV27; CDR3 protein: CASRVQGNNQPQHF; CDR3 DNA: TGTGCCAGCAGGGTACAGGGTAATAATCAGCCCCAGCATTTT
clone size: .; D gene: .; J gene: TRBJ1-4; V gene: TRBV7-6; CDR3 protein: CASSLDGTPEEKLFF; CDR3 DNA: TGTGCCAGCAGCTTAGATGGGACACCGGAGGAAAAACTGTTTTTT
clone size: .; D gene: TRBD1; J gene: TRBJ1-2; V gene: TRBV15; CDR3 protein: CATSRTRGQGGSYGYTF; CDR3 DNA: TGTGCCACCAGCAGGACCCGGGGACAGGGGGGGAGCTATGGCTACACCTTC
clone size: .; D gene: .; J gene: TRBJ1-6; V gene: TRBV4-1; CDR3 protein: CASSQDRGNSPLHF; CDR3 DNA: TGCGCCAGCAGCCAAGATCGGGGTAATTCACCCCTCCACTTT
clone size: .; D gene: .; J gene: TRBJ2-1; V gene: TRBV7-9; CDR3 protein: CASSPRGYNEQFF; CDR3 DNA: TGTGCCAGCAGCCCGCGGGGTTACAATGAGCAGTTCTTC
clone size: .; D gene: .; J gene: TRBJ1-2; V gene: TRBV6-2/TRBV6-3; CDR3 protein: CASSYEGLYGYTF; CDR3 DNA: TGTGCCAGCAGTTACGAGGGCCTGTATGGCTACACCTTC
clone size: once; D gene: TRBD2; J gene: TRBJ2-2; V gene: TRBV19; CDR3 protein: CACLAGGRGTGELFF; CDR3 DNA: TGTGCCTGCTTAGCGGGAGGGCGAGGCACCGGGGAGCTGTTTTTT
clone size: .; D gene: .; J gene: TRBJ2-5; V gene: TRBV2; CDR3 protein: CASNRGGGGQETQYF; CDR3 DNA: TGTGCCAGCAATCGCGGAGGAGGAGGGCAAGAGACCCAGTACTTC
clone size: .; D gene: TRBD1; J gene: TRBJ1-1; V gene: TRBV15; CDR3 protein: CATRSTDRGRLAEAFF; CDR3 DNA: TGTGCCACCAGATCTACGGACAGGGGGCGGCTGGCTGAAGCTTTCTTT
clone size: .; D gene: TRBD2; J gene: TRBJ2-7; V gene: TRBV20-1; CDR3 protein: CSASPGLAGHEQYF; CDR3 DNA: TGCAGTGCTAGTCCGGGACTAGCGGGCCACGAGCAGTACTTC
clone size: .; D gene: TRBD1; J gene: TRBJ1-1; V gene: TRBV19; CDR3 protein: CASSIARTGAGTEAFF; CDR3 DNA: TGTGCCAGTAGTATAGCCCGGACAGGGGCGGGCACTGAAGCTTTCTTT
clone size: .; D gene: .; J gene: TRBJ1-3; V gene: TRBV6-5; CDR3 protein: CASSRGIGSGNTIYF; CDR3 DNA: TGTGCCAGCAGCCGGGGAATTGGCTCTGGAAACACCATATATTTT
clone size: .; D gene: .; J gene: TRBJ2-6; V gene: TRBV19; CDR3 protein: CASNRVSGANVLTF; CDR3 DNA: TGTGCCAGTAACAGGGTCTCTGGGGCCAACGTCCTGACTTTC
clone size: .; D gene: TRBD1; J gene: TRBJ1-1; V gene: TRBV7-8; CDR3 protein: CASSLVGGQGLVATEAFF; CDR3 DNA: TGTGCCAGCAGCTTAGTAGGCGGACAGGGGTTAGTTGCCACTGAAGCTTTCTTT
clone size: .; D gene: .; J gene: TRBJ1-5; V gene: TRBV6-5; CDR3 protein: CASTGGAGNQPQHF; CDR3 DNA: TGTGCCAGCACCGGTGGGGCAGGGAATCAGCCCCAGCATTTT
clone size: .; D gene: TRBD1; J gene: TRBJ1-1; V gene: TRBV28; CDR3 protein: CASSRLGTGGAGEAFF; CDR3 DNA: TGTGCCAGCAGCCGCCTAGGGACAGGGGGCGCCGGTGAAGCTTTCTTT
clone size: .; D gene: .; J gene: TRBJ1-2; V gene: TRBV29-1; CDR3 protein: CSVSQVYGYTF; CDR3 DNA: TGCAGCGTTTCACAAGTTTATGGCTACACCTTC
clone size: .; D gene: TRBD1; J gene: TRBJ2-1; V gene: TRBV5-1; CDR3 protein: CASSFTGTGNEQFF; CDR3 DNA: TGCGCCAGCAGCTTCACCGGGACAGGTAATGAGCAGTTCTTC
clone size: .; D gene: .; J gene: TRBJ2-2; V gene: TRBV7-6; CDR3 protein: CASSASRSPDTGELFF; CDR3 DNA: TGTGCCAGCTCCGCGTCCAGGTCCCCCGACACCGGGGAGCTGTTTTTT
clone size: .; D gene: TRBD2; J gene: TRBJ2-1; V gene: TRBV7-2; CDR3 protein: CASSLIGLAGGSSYNEQFF; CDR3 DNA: TGTGCCAGCAGCTTAATCGGACTAGCGGGGGGGAGCTCCTACAATGAGCAGTTCTTC
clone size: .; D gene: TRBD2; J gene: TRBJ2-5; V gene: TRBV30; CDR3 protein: CAWSVGAGGPRVSETQYF; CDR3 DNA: TGTGCCTGGAGTGTAGGAGCGGGAGGGCCCCGGGTTAGTGAGACCCAGTACTTC
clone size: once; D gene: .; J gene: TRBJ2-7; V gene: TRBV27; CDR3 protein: CASRLRTGVLYEQYF; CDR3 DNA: TGTGCCAGCAGACTCAGGACCGGGGTATTGTACGAGCAGTACTTC
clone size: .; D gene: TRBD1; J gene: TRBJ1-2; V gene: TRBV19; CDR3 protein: CASSTRQGSGYTF; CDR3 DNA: TGTGCCAGTAGTACCCGACAGGGGTCAGGCTACACCTTC
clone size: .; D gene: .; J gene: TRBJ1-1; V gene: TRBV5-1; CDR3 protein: CASSLGRPLNTEAFF; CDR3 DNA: TGCGCCAGCAGCTTGGGGAGGCCCTTGAACACTGAAGCTTTCTTT
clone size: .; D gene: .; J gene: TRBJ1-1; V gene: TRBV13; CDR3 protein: CASSLGTRTEAFF; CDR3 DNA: TGTGCCAGCAGCTTAGGGACTCGCACTGAAGCTTTCTTT
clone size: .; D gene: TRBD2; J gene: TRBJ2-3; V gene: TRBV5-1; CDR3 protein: CASSLAWTSASTDTQYF; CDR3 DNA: TGCGCCAGCAGCTTGGCCTGGACTAGCGCAAGCACAGATACGCAGTATTTT
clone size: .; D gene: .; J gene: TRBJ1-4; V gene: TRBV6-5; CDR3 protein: CASSNDRFGNEKLFF; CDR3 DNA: TGTGCCAGCAGTAATGACAGGTTCGGTAATGAAAAACTGTTTTTT
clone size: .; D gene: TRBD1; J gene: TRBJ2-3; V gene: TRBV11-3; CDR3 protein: CASSTGTGGPDTQYF; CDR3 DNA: TGTGCCAGCAGCACGGGGACAGGGGGCCCAGATACGCAGTATTTT
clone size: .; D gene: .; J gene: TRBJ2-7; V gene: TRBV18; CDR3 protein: CASSPSGSYEQYF; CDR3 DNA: TGTGCCAGCTCACCGTCGGGGTCCTACGAGCAGTACTTC
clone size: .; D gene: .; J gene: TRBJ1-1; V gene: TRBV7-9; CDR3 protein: CASSFPGLRTNTEAFF; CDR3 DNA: TGTGCCAGCAGCTTCCCGGGACTTAGGACGAACACTGAAGCTTTCTTT
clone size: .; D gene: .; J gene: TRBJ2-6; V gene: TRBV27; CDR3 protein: CASSVLGGASGANVLTF; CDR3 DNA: TGTGCCAGCAGTGTACTAGGGGGAGCCTCTGGGGCCAACGTCCTGACTTTC